These T cell receptor beta chains were read from a single sample in a study of T cells in Graves' hyperthyroidism and ophthalmopathy. TCRdb reprocessed the multiplex PCR reads via MiXCR and lists one record per CDR3 protein. The sample has roughly 45,000 distinct CDR3 sequences; 45% to 50% are singletons. The sample taken for sequencing was peripheral blood or thyroid tissue (not recorded which). These receptors all stem from a woman aged 50 to 60 with Graves' hyperthyroidism. Each CDR3 is given with its conserved first and last residue. Fields, in order: V gene, J gene, D gene, clone size, CDR3 DNA, CDR3 protein. D genes are given only for firm matches. Clone size is stated in some rows and not others, as once, few, many or a class when expanded.

>TRBV12-3/TRBV12-4|TRBJ2-5|NA|NA
TGTGCCAGCAGTTCAGGTGGTACCCAGTACTTC
CASSSGGTQYF
>TRBV28|TRBJ2-7|NA|many
TGTGCCAGCAGTACGTTATTATACGAGCAGTACTTC
CASSTLLYEQYF
>TRBV20-1|TRBJ1-6|TRBD1|many
TGCAGTGCTAGTTGGGTCCCTACAGGGGGCAGTTCACCCCTCCACTTT
CSASWVPTGGSSPLHF
>TRBV7-9|TRBJ2-7|NA|once
TGTGCCAGCAGCTCCGCGCGGGATGCCTACGAGCAGTACTTC
CASSSARDAYEQYF
>TRBV20-1|TRBJ2-3|TRBD2|many
TGCAGTGCTAGTAACGGGAGGGTCGGGACAGATACGCAGTATTTT
CSASNGRVGTDTQYF
>TRBV19|TRBJ1-2|NA|many
TGTGCCAGTAGCCAGGGGTGGGGTAATGGCTACACCTTC
CASSQGWGNGYTF
>TRBV12-3/TRBV12-4|TRBJ1-2|NA|many
TGTGCCAGCAGCCCCGGGGGGGTGAACTATGGCTACACCTTC
CASSPGGVNYGYTF
>TRBV7-3|TRBJ1-1|NA|many
TGTGCCAGCAGCTTATACACTAACACTGAAGCTTTCTTT
CASSLYTNTEAFF
>TRBV11-2|TRBJ1-4|NA|many
TGTGCCAGCAGCCTTCTCCAGGGATCGATTTCTGAAAAACTGTTTTTT
CASSLLQGSISEKLFF
>TRBV27|TRBJ1-5|NA|many
TGTGCCAGCAGTTTAAAGCCCATGGGGACCCTTAGCAATCAGCCCCAGCATTTT
CASSLKPMGTLSNQPQHF
>TRBV7-9|TRBJ2-5|NA|NA
TGTGCCAGCAGGGACCCCCTCCGGCAGAGGGATTACTTC
CASRDPLRQRDYF
>TRBV3-1|TRBJ2-3|NA|NA
TGTGCCAGCAGCCAATTCGCAGATACGCAGTATTTT
CASSQFADTQYF
>TRBV7-2|TRBJ2-7|NA|NA
TGTGCCAGCAGCTTAGGAGTCTCCTATAAGCAGTACTTC
CASSLGVSYKQYF
>TRBV7-6|TRBJ2-7|NA|medium-sized
TGTGCCAGCAGCTTATTTCGGGGCTACGAGCAGTACTTC
CASSLFRGYEQYF
>TRBV2|TRBJ1-6|NA|NA
TGTGCCAGCAGTGAATCCGGACACTCCTATAATTCACCCCTCCACTTT
CASSESGHSYNSPLHF
>TRBV29-1|TRBJ1-2|NA|NA
TGCAGCTTAACAGGGAGTAACTATGGCTACACCTTC
CSLTGSNYGYTF
>TRBV29-1|TRBJ1-2|NA|NA
TGCAGCGTTGCCTGGAGTGAGAGGGTTGCCTATGGCTACACCTTC
CSVAWSERVAYGYTF
>TRBV5-5|TRBJ1-4|NA|many
TGTGCCAGCAGCTTGGGGGGGGCGAAGGAAAAACTGTTTTTT
CASSLGGAKEKLFF
>TRBV20-1|TRBJ1-1|NA|NA
TGCAGTGTCAACCGGCTGGCAGGGCCGAACACTGAAGCTTTCTTT
CSVNRLAGPNTEAFF
>TRBV2|TRBJ1-1|TRBD1|many
TGTGCCAGCAGTGAAAGGACAGGGCTAACTGAAGCTTTCTTT
CASSERTGLTEAFF
>TRBV3-1|TRBJ1-2|NA|many
TGTGCCAGCAGCCGAACAGGGACCTATGGCTACACCTTC
CASSRTGTYGYTF
>TRBV5-5|TRBJ1-3|NA|many
TGTGCCAGCAGCCAGGACACCCACTCTGGAAACACCATATATTTT
CASSQDTHSGNTIYF
>TRBV15|TRBJ2-7|NA|NA
TGTGCCACCAGCAGAGAGGGCAGCCCTTACGAGCAGTACTTC
CATSREGSPYEQYF
>TRBV29-1|TRBJ1-2|NA|NA
TGCGGCGCTCCCGGCTCGTATGGCTACACCTTC
CGAPGSYGYTF
>TRBV5-1|TRBJ1-2|NA|NA
TGCGCCAGCAGCCCAGGGAACTATGGCTACACCTTC
CASSPGNYGYTF
>TRBV7-9|TRBJ2-5|NA|many
TGTGCCAGCAGCGGAAGGAGAGGGGAGACCCAGTACTTC
CASSGRRGETQYF
>TRBV25-1|TRBJ2-5|TRBD1|NA
TGTGCCAGCAGTATGACAGGGGGATACCAAGAGACCCAGTACTTC
CASSMTGGYQETQYF
>TRBV9|TRBJ2-2|TRBD2|many
TGTGCCAGCAGCGTACAAGCGGGGGGCAACACCGGGGAGCTGTTTTTT
CASSVQAGGNTGELFF
>TRBV6-2/TRBV6-3|TRBJ2-3|TRBD2|many
TGTGCCAGCAGACACAGGCGGGAGGGCCCCGATACGCAGTATTTT
CASRHRREGPDTQYF
>TRBV15|TRBJ1-2|TRBD1|NA
TGTGCCACCAGCAGCTTGTCAGGGGGAGGTCTACTTGATGGCTACACCTTC
CATSSLSGGGLLDGYTF
>TRBV6-6|TRBJ1-2|TRBD1|many
TGTGCCAGCAGTACCTCGCAGGGGGCGCAGGGGAACTATGGCTACACCTTC
CASSTSQGAQGNYGYTF
>TRBV15|TRBJ1-4|NA|NA
TGTGCCACCAGCAGCCGGCTCGGGACAAATGAAAAACTGTTTTTT
CATSSRLGTNEKLFF
>TRBV5-1|TRBJ2-7|NA|many
TGCGCCAGCCACGATCGGTCCTACGAGCAGTACTTC
CASHDRSYEQYF
>TRBV14|TRBJ1-2|NA|many
TGTGCCAGCAGCCAAAGGAGGCCGGGGCCGGCCTTCTATGGCTACACCTTC
CASSQRRPGPAFYGYTF
>TRBV7-2|TRBJ2-7|TRBD2|NA
TGCGCCAGCAGCCAGACTAGCGGGAGGGCCGCGTACGAGCAGTACTTC
CASSQTSGRAAYEQYF
>TRBV7-2|TRBJ1-2|NA|NA
TGTGCCAGCAGCTTAGCGGGCACAGCGATCTATGGCTACACCTTC
CASSLAGTAIYGYTF
>TRBV7-9|TRBJ1-2|NA|many
TGTGCCAGCAGCCCGGACGGGGTTCGATATGGCTACACCTTC
CASSPDGVRYGYTF
>TRBV7-8|TRBJ2-6|NA|many
TGTGCCAGCAGCTACCGGGCGCGGGGTGGGGCCAACGTCCTGACTTTC
CASSYRARGGANVLTF
>TRBV7-8|TRBJ2-1|TRBD2|many
TGTGCCAGCAGCAAGACTAGCGGGAAGAATGAGCAGTTCTTC
CASSKTSGKNEQFF
>TRBV11-2|TRBJ1-5|NA|NA
TGTGCCAGCAGTATTGACCTGACCAATCAGCCCCAGCACTTT
CASSIDLTNQPQHF
>TRBV7-2|TRBJ2-3|TRBD2|many
TGTGCCAGCAGCTCCGTAACCGGACTAGCGGGTCGGGGAGATACGCAGTATTTT
CASSSVTGLAGRGDTQYF